This TCR beta chain was profiled in a study of CD8+CD57+ T cells in acquired aplastic anemia (dated by TCRdb to 2016 to 2019). The study in broad terms: A mean of approximately 3 ug of DNA, ranging from roughly 0.19 to 30 ug, was extracted from sorted CD4+ and CD8+ cells. CD8+CD57+ expansion was defined as a frequency above the mean frequency observed in healthy subjects. Study-wide conclusions, independent of this receptor: Between patients and healthy controls, no significant difference in CD8+ Simpson's diversity was found (P=0.060). Roughly 30 CD8+ CDR3 sequences were found to be shared between patients and controls, but these sequences appeared to be highly expressed in patients and within the immunodominant clones of the patients.

Patients chosen for sequencing had shown expansion of CD8+CD57+ cells by flow cytometry. Every patient had severe acquired aplastic anemia, diagnosed using the International Study of Aplastic Anemia and Agranulocytosis and Camitta criteria. No therapy had been received by the patients at the time of blood sampling. The study deep-sequenced TCR repertoires of sorted CD4+ and CD8+ blood T cells from severe aplastic anemia patients and healthy subjects. Patients were enrolled under clinicaltrials.gov protocols 00001620, 01623167, 00001397, 00071045, 00081523 and 00961064 in the USA. Ficoll-Paque density gradient centrifugation was used to isolate peripheral blood mononuclear cells. Before DNA was extracted, CD4+ and CD8+ T cells were sorted using either FACS or magnetic beads. Germline trimming amounts to 5 bases on V and 9 bases on J, with 16 as the count of junction bases outside the gene matches. There are 16 amino acids in the CDR3, from cysteine to phenylalanine inclusive. Solely the CDR3 DNA is kept, with 48 bases framed from the first base. The germline V gene gives CDR1 as SGHRS and CDR2 as YFSETQ.

A note on this clonotype: No cognate antigen has been identified for it. A much larger clone lies a single base off, so this may be a read error.

Genomic DNA was used as template for profiling of TCR beta VDJ combinations and CDR3 sequences. TCR repertoire sequencing was run on an Illumina HiSeq 2000. Per the authors' processing: Repertoires were assessed using TRBV/TRBJ rearrangement plots, CDR3 size and DJ length profiles, and Simpson's diversity index. The most abundant DNA sequence in the deep sequencing data was taken as the immunodominant clone. CDR3 amino acid sequences were screened for sharing across subjects and compared with published repertoires and the VDJdb database. The public reads were quality trimmed at Q25 with fastp and then assembled into clones with MiXCR by TCRdb, keeping productive beta chains. Rows are combined by CDR3 protein, so each entry shows the most common genes and DNA. V and J calls and clone size were set by TCRdb, not the authors. For this sample the table gives about 150,000 distinct CDR3 sequences, of which more than 45% were detected only once. The ten top clones hold 3.2% of the sample.

The V gene is TRBV5-1 and the J gene is TRBJ2-1, and 8 bases in between align with TRBD1. The TCR originated in a human donor with aplastic anemia. Material: sorted CD4+, CD8+, or CD8+CD57+ T cells (not recorded which) from PBMCs. The CDR3 has the sequence CASSRRAGGVVSEQFF. The DNA sequence follows: TGCGCCAGCAGTCGCCGGGCAGGGGGCGTAGTCAGTGAGCAGTTCTTC.